The rows below give T cell receptor beta chains drawn from one sample of a study of blood T cell repertoires in COVID-19. Only in-frame clones appear in the TCRdb table, and some are missing; sequencing was by immunoSEQ multiplex PCR. This table holds some 170,000 clones, about 80% found once. Sequences were obtained from peripheral blood. These receptors originate from a woman older than 75 with acute or convalescent COVID-19. CDR3s include the opening cysteine and the closing phenylalanine or tryptophan. D genes are given only for firm matches. The size of a clone is reported for some rows only, either as once, few or many, or as a class for expanded clones.

len: 16; v_gene: TRBV3-1/TRBV3-2; d_gene: NA; abundance: NA; j_gene: TRBJ2-1; CDR3aa: CASSLSKRLVRNEQFF; CDR3nt: TGTGCCAGCAGCCTCTCGAAGAGGTTAGTCCGGAATGAGCAGTTCTTC
len: 15; v_gene: TRBV10-3; d_gene: TRBD2; abundance: NA; j_gene: TRBJ2-3; CDR3aa: CAISTSGGTTDTQYF; CDR3nt: TGTGCCATCAGTACTAGCGGGGGGACGACAGATACGCAGTATTTT
len: 13; v_gene: TRBV7-2; d_gene: NA; abundance: NA; j_gene: TRBJ2-1; CDR3aa: CASSSSSYNEQFF; CDR3nt: TGTGCCAGCAGCTCGAGCTCCTACAATGAGCAGTTCTTC
len: 14; v_gene: TRBV15; d_gene: NA; abundance: NA; j_gene: TRBJ1-2; CDR3aa: CATSRAAGNYGYTF; CDR3nt: TGTGCCACCAGCAGAGCAGCCGGGAACTATGGCTACACCTTC
len: 14; v_gene: TRBV3-1/TRBV3-2; d_gene: TRBD1; abundance: NA; j_gene: TRBJ2-3; CDR3aa: CASSQTGGGDTQYF; CDR3nt: TGTGCCAGCAGCCAAACAGGGGGTGGCGATACGCAGTATTTT
len: 16; v_gene: TRBV6-5; d_gene: TRBD1; abundance: NA; j_gene: TRBJ2-7; CDR3aa: CASSYSRGTGGHEQYF; CDR3nt: TGTGCCAGCAGTTACTCGCGTGGGACAGGGGGACACGAGCAGTACTTC
len: 13; v_gene: TRBV28; d_gene: NA; abundance: few; j_gene: TRBJ1-2; CDR3aa: CASSLEGNYGYTF; CDR3nt: TGTGCCAGCAGTTTAGAGGGAAACTATGGCTACACCTTC
len: 13; v_gene: TRBV11-1; d_gene: NA; abundance: NA; j_gene: TRBJ1-5; CDR3aa: CASSLDSNQPQHF; CDR3nt: TGTGCCAGCAGCTTAGACAGTAATCAGCCCCAGCATTTT
len: 15; v_gene: TRBV5-6; d_gene: NA; abundance: NA; j_gene: TRBJ1-1; CDR3aa: CASSLEGWRRYEAFF; CDR3nt: TGTGCCAGCAGCTTGGAAGGGTGGCGGAGGTATGAAGCTTTCTTT
len: 15; v_gene: TRBV27; d_gene: TRBD1; abundance: few; j_gene: TRBJ1-4; CDR3aa: CASSLRTGANEKLFF; CDR3nt: TGTGCCAGCAGTTTACGTACAGGGGCTAATGAAAAACTGTTTTTT
len: 15; v_gene: TRBV6-6; d_gene: NA; abundance: once; j_gene: TRBJ2-5; CDR3aa: CASSYAGSLKETQYF; CDR3nt: TGTGCCAGCAGTTATGCGGGCAGCTTAAAAGAGACCCAGTACTTC
len: 14; v_gene: TRBV3-1/TRBV3-2; d_gene: NA; abundance: NA; j_gene: TRBJ1-1; CDR3aa: CASSQDQGWTEAFF; CDR3nt: TGTGCCAGCAGCCAAGATCAGGGGTGGACTGAAGCTTTCTTT
len: 15; v_gene: TRBV5-1; d_gene: NA; abundance: NA; j_gene: TRBJ2-7; CDR3aa: CASSLALGRSYEQYF; CDR3nt: TGCGCCAGCAGCTTGGCTTTGGGGAGATCCTACGAGCAGTACTTC
len: 13; v_gene: TRBV19; d_gene: NA; abundance: NA; j_gene: TRBJ2-2; CDR3aa: CASREGNTGELFF; CDR3nt: TGTGCCAGTAGAGAGGGCAACACCGGGGAGCTGTTTTTT
len: 15; v_gene: TRBV7-9; d_gene: TRBD1; abundance: once; j_gene: TRBJ1-1; CDR3aa: CASSSPETGATEAFF; CDR3nt: TGTGCCAGCAGCTCACCAGAAACAGGGGCCACTGAAGCTTTCTTT
len: 13; v_gene: TRBV14; d_gene: NA; abundance: NA; j_gene: TRBJ1-2; CDR3aa: CASSQVVNYGYTF; CDR3nt: TGTGCCAGCAGCCAAGTCGTTAACTATGGCTACACCTTC
len: 13; v_gene: TRBV30; d_gene: NA; abundance: NA; j_gene: TRBJ2-7; CDR3aa: CAWSPGRSYEQYF; CDR3nt: TGTGCCTGGAGCCCAGGGAGGTCCTACGAGCAGTACTTC
len: 14; v_gene: TRBV21-1; d_gene: NA; abundance: NA; j_gene: TRBJ2-7; CDR3aa: CASSKQGSSYEQYF; CDR3nt: TGTGCCAGCAGCAAACAAGGGAGCTCCTACGAGCAGTACTTC
len: 16; v_gene: TRBV4-2; d_gene: NA; abundance: NA; j_gene: TRBJ2-7; CDR3aa: CASSPTGLASSYEQYF; CDR3nt: TGTGCCAGCAGCCCGACCGGACTGGCCAGCTCCTACGAGCAGTACTTC
len: 17; v_gene: TRBV7-9; d_gene: NA; abundance: NA; j_gene: TRBJ1-3; CDR3aa: CASSRKFGQGTGNTIYF; CDR3nt: TGTGCCAGCAGCCGAAAATTCGGGCAGGGGACTGGAAACACCATATATTTT
len: 15; v_gene: TRBV7-9; d_gene: TRBD1; abundance: NA; j_gene: TRBJ2-5; CDR3aa: CASSLGANRGETQYF; CDR3nt: TGTGCCAGCAGCTTAGGGGCAAACAGGGGAGAGACCCAGTACTTC
len: 20; v_gene: TRBV5-1; d_gene: TRBD1; abundance: NA; j_gene: TRBJ1-1; CDR3aa: CASSLSRDRGRRGMNTEAFF; CDR3nt: TGCGCCAGCAGCTTATCCCGGGACAGGGGGCGTAGAGGAATGAACACTGAAGCTTTCTTT
len: 13; v_gene: TRBV5-1; d_gene: NA; abundance: NA; j_gene: TRBJ2-7; CDR3aa: CASSLAQSYEQYF; CDR3nt: TGCGCCAGCAGCTTGGCTCAGTCCTACGAGCAGTACTTC
len: 15; v_gene: TRBV19; d_gene: TRBD1; abundance: once; j_gene: TRBJ1-2; CDR3aa: CASSRDRGRDYGYTF; CDR3nt: TGTGCCAGTAGCCGGGACAGGGGGCGGGACTATGGCTACACCTTC
len: 16; v_gene: TRBV19; d_gene: NA; abundance: NA; j_gene: TRBJ1-5; CDR3aa: CASSSQGKRFNQPQHF; CDR3nt: TGTGCCAGTAGTTCCCAGGGAAAGAGATTCAATCAGCCCCAGCATTTT
len: 17; v_gene: TRBV2; d_gene: TRBD2; abundance: NA; j_gene: TRBJ2-1; CDR3aa: CASSDDLAGGSYNEQFF; CDR3nt: TGTGCCAGCAGTGATGATCTAGCGGGAGGTTCCTACAATGAGCAGTTCTTC
len: 12; v_gene: TRBV28; d_gene: NA; abundance: once; j_gene: TRBJ1-2; CDR3aa: CAAENRSDGYTF; CDR3nt: TGTGCCGCCGAAAACAGGTCAGACGGCTACACCTTC
len: 15; v_gene: TRBV11-2; d_gene: NA; abundance: NA; j_gene: TRBJ1-2; CDR3aa: CASSSNRNPNYGYTF; CDR3nt: TGTGCCAGCAGCTCGAACAGGAACCCTAACTATGGCTACACCTTC
len: 14; v_gene: TRBV6-5; d_gene: NA; abundance: NA; j_gene: TRBJ2-7; CDR3aa: CASSPSGTMWEQYF; CDR3nt: TGTGCCAGCAGTCCCTCCGGGACAATGTGGGAGCAGTACTTC